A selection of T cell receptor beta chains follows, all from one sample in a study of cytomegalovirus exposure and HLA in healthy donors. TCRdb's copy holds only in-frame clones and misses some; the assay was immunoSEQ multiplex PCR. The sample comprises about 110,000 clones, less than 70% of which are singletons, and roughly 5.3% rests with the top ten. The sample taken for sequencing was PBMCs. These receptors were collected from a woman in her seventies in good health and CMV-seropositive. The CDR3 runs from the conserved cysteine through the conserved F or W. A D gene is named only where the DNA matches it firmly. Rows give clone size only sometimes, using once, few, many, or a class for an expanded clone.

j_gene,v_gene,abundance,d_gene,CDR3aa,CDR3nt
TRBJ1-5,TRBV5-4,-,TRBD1,CASIPRPQGDQPQHF,TGTGCCAGCATCCCCCGACCCCAGGGGGACCAGCCCCAGCATTTT
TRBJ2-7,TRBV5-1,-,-,CASSMSSYEQYF,TGCGCCAGCAGCATGAGCTCCTACGAGCAGTACTTC
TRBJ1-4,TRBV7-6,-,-,CASSPRGGATNEKLFF,TGTGCCAGCAGCCCCCGGGGGGGCGCAACTAATGAAAAACTGTTTTTT
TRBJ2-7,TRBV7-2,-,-,CASSLGSSFSYEQYF,TGTGCCAGCAGCTTAGGGTCTAGCTTTAGCTACGAGCAGTACTTC
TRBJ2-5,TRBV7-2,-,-,CASSFARETQYF,TGTGCCAGCAGCTTTGCTCGGGAGACCCAGTACTTC
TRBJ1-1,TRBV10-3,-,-,CAISPSGGTLTEAFF,TGTGCCATCAGTCCAAGTGGGGGGACGTTAACTGAAGCTTTCTTT
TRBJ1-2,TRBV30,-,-,CAWSVLTGHGYTF,TGTGCCTGGAGTGTACTAACGGGTCACGGCTACACCTTC
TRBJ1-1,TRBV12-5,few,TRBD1,CASGGPGQGAAEAFF,TGTGCTAGTGGGGGGCCGGGACAGGGGGCCGCTGAAGCTTTCTTT
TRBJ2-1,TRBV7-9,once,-,CASSTIKSSYNEQFF,TGTGCCAGCAGCACCATAAAGAGCTCCTACAATGAGCAGTTCTTC
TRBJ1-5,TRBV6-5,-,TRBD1,CASSPTGGSNQPQHF,TGTGCCAGCAGCCCTACAGGGGGCAGCAATCAGCCCCAGCATTTT
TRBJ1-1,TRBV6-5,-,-,CASSYGRGPNTEAFF,TGTGCCAGCAGTTACGGGAGGGGACCCAACACTGAAGCTTTCTTT
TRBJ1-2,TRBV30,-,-,CAWNRVNYGYTF,TGTGCCTGGAATCGGGTTAACTATGGCTACACCTTC
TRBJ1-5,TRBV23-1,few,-,CASSQSWGLRQPQHF,TGCGCCAGCAGTCAATCTTGGGGCCTGCGACAGCCCCAGCATTTT
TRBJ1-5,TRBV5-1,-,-,CASSLAGGGNQPQHF,TGCGCCAGCAGCTTGGCCGGGGGAGGCAATCAGCCCCAGCATTTT
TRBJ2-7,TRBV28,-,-,CASSLRYEQYF,TGTGCCAGCAGTTTACGGTACGAGCAGTACTTC
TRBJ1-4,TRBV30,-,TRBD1,CAWSRQGAEKLFF,TGTGCCTGGAGTCGGCAGGGGGCTGAAAAACTGTTTTTT
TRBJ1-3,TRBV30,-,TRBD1,CAWSWTGGNTIYF,TGTGCCTGGAGTTGGACAGGTGGAAACACCATATATTTT
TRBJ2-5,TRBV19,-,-,CASSDGQLEETQYF,TGTGCCAGTAGTGACGGACAGTTAGAAGAGACCCAGTACTTC
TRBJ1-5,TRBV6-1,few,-,CASSDTGRLSNQPQHF,TGTGCCAGCAGTGACACCGGCAGGCTTAGCAATCAGCCCCAGCATTTT
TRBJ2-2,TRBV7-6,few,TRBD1,CASSLALGQGLGELFF,TGTGCCAGCAGCTTAGCCCTGGGACAGGGGCTCGGGGAGCTGTTTTTT
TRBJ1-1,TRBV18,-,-,CASSGALIRNTEAFF,TGTGCCAGCTCAGGGGCACTTATAAGAAACACTGAAGCTTTCTTT
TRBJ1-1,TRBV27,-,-,CASRYQGMNTEAFF,TGTGCCAGCAGGTACCAGGGGATGAACACTGAAGCTTTCTTT
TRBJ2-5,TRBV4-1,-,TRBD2,CASSQRSLAGVDQETQYF,TGCGCCAGCAGCCAAAGGTCTCTAGCGGGGGTAGACCAAGAGACCCAGTACTTC
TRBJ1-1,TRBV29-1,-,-,CSASGNSNTEAFF,TGCAGCGCCTCGGGGAATTCGAACACTGAAGCTTTCTTT
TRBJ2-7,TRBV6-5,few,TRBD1,CASSLDRGNYEQYF,TGTGCCAGCAGCCTTGACAGGGGGAACTACGAGCAGTACTTC
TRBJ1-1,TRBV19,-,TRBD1,CASSLSGGTGGARTEAFF,TGTGCCAGTAGTCTTAGTGGGGGGACAGGGGGCGCACGAACTGAAGCTTTCTTT
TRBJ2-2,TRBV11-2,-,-,CASSLIMNTGELFF,TGTGCCAGCAGCTTAATCATGAACACCGGGGAGCTGTTTTTT
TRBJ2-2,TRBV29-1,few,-,CSVSGRHTGELFF,TGCAGCGTCTCCGGGAGACACACCGGGGAGCTGTTTTTT
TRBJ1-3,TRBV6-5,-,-,CASMNTGNTIYF,TGTGCCAGTATGAACACTGGAAACACCATATATTTT
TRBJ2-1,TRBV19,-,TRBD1,CASSASGTAYNEQFF,TGTGCCAGTAGTGCGTCCGGGACAGCATACAATGAGCAGTTCTTC
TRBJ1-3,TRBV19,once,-,CASSAGGILSGNTIYF,TGTGCCAGTAGTGCCGGAGGGATTCTCTCTGGAAACACCATATATTTT
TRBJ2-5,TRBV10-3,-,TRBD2,CAISALAGGQETQYF,TGTGCCATCAGTGCACTAGCGGGGGGCCAGGAGACCCAGTACTTC
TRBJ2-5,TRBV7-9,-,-,CASSLVAGQQETQYF,TGTGCCAGCAGCTTAGTAGCGGGACAGCAAGAGACCCAGTACTTC
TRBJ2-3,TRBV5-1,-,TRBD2,CASSLLAGSTDTQYF,TGCGCCAGCAGCTTGCTAGCGGGAAGCACAGATACGCAGTATTTT
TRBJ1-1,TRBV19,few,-,CASTLGSLNTEAFF,TGTGCCAGTACCCTGGGGAGCCTGAACACTGAAGCTTTCTTT
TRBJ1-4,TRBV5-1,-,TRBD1,CASKAQGVEKLFF,TGCGCCAGCAAGGCACAGGGGGTAGAAAAACTGTTTTTT
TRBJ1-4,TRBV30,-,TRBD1,CAWSGTVNEKLFF,TGTGCCTGGTCCGGGACAGTGAATGAAAAACTGTTTTTT
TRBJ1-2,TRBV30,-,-,CARSVYGAQGGYTF,TGTGCCCGGAGTGTATACGGGGCGCAGGGGGGCTACACCTTC
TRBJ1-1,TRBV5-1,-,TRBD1,CASSQGTANTEAFF,TGCGCCAGCAGCCAAGGGACAGCGAACACTGAAGCTTTCTTT
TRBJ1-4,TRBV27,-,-,CASSHGWGNEKLFF,TGTGCCAGCAGTCACGGGTGGGGCAATGAAAAACTGTTTTTT
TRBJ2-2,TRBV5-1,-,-,CASSRMGSGYRNTGELFF,TGCGCCAGCAGCCGTATGGGGAGCGGGTATAGGAATACCGGGGAGCTGTTTTTT
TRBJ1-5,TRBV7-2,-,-,CASSSTKTGPQHF,TGTGCCAGCAGCTCGACGAAAACAGGGCCCCAGCATTTT
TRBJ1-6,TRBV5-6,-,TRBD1,CASSLLTGTSSPLHF,TGTGCCAGCAGCTTACTGACAGGGACAAGTTCACCCCTCCACTTT
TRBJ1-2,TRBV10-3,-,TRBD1,CAISESTGGPYGYTF,TGTGCCATCAGTGAGTCCACAGGGGGACCCTATGGCTACACCTTC
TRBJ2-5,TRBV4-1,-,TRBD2,CASSQHTSGEYQETQYF,TGCGCCAGCAGCCAACACACTAGCGGGGAATACCAAGAGACCCAGTACTTC
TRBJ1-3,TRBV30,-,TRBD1,CAWSPDRGGFNTIYF,TGTGCCTGGAGTCCGGACAGGGGGGGATTCAACACCATATATTTT
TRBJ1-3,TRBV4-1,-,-,CASSYTNPGAGNTIYF,TGCGCCAGCAGCTACACTAATCCGGGGGCTGGAAACACCATATATTTT
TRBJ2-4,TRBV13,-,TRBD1,CASSRLGQGSSKNIQYF,TGTGCCAGCAGCCGCCTTGGACAGGGTTCTTCCAAAAACATTCAGTACTTC
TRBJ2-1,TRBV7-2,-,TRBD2,CASSMRTSGGSSEQFF,TGTGCCAGCAGCATGAGGACTAGCGGGGGATCCAGTGAGCAGTTCTTC
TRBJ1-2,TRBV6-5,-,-,CASRTLGAGDYGYTF,TGTGCCAGCAGGACGTTGGGGGCAGGAGACTATGGCTACACCTTC
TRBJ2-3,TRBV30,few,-,CAWGALNTDTQYF,TGTGCCTGGGGGGCGTTAAACACAGATACGCAGTATTTT
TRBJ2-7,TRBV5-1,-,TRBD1,CASSPETGGWKYF,TGCGCCAGCAGCCCCGAAACAGGGGGCTGGAAGTACTTC